In its sample, the clone carrying this T cell receptor beta chain was seen a few times. Its target is not known. An end of the junction does not agree with germline; a read error may underlie this. CD25-based Treg depletion was applied to purified naive CD4+ T cells. This CDR3 comprises 14 residues. Germline CDR1 and CDR2: ENHRY and SYGVKD. Study outcomes and limitations: Tumor-infiltrating Treg TCR alpha and beta sequences overlapped most with tumor naive CD4+ T cells, then blood naive. The TCR gene usage of tumor memory CD4+ T cells clustered together with blood and lymph node memory CD4+ cells and with lymph node naive CD4+ cells.

Full-length variable regions came from constant-region reverse primers plus semi-nested Nested Universal Primer A PCR. MiXCR, applied by TCRdb to the 5' RACE reads, yields one record per CDR3 protein. Of about 40,000 distinct CDR3 sequences in the sample, 18% were seen once. Sample: naive CD4+ T cells sorted from a lymph node. Subset defined: naive CD4+ T cells, CD4+CD45RA+CD25-. This sequence was found in a female donor with breast cancer. The rearrangement links TRBV10-3 to TRBJ2-6, with TRBD2 as a possible D gene (6 bases). Here the CDR3 DNA reads TGTGCCATCACAGGAGGGGCTGGGGCCATCGTCCTGACTTTC. This codes for CAITGGAGAIVLTF.